The 15 T cell receptor beta chains below come from one sample, sequenced in a study of T-cell reconstitution after alpha-beta-depleted transplantation in children. Unique molecular identifiers were incorporated into the prepared TCRbeta library. TCRdb fed the PCR reads into MiXCR, producing one record per CDR3 protein. This sample has approximately 350,000 distinct CDR3 sequences; roughly 15% occur once, and the top ten carry around 43%. The specimen was PBMCs, mostly from graft donor cells, collected 360 days after TCRalphabeta/CD19-depleted stem cell transplant. The receptors come from a male patient aged 2-15 years who had a stem cell transplant for acute lymphoblastic leukemia, so the T cells may come from the graft donor.

This clonotype was counted between two and nine times. The V and J genes are TRBV6-5 and TRBJ2-7, with a weak D call TRBD1 (6 bases). Trimming left V 2 bases short and J 3 bases short, with 11 bases between. This CDR3 has 14 amino acids. The germline V gene has CDR1 MNHEY and CDR2 SVGAGI. The CDR3 spells CASSYPDRFYEQYF. The CDR3 DNA reads TGTGCCAGCAGTTACCCCGACAGGTTCTACGAGCAGTACTTC.

V gene TRBV12-3 or TRBV12-4 combines with J gene TRBJ2-3; TRBD1 might be the D (6 bases). The germline V and J ends were trimmed by 6 bases and 0 bases, with 16 bases remaining between them. This CDR3 is 16 amino acids long. The CDR3 spells CASSRTETESTDTQYF. The DNA of the CDR3 is TGTGCCAGCAGCAGGACAGAGACAGAAAGCACAGATACGCAGTATTTT.

The chain combines TRBV4-2 with TRBJ2-7; 9 positions match TRBD1. The J segment lost 2 bases and the V segment lost 0 bases, leaving 5 bases of the junction unmatched. Looked up from germline, CDR1 is LGHNA and CDR2 is YNFKEQ. The CDR3 sequence is 16 residues long. CDR3 nucleotide sequence: TGTGCCAGCAGCCAAGACATGACAGGGGGAACCTACGAGCAGTACTTC. Amino acid sequence: CASSQDMTGGTYEQYF.

The chain is built from TRBV12-3 or TRBV12-4 and TRBJ2-3; TRBD2 matches at 15 bases. The CDR3 is 17 residues long. Losses at the gene ends were 3 bases for V and 6 bases for J; bases not matched to a gene: 7. DNA for the CDR3: TGTGCCAGCAGTTTCCTTGGACTAGCGGGAGGGCCTGATACGCAGTATTTT. Translating gives CASSFLGLAGGPDTQYF.

This clonotype was observed many times. This chain joins TRBV3-1 and TRBJ1-6, with D uncertain. Germline values: CDR1 LGHDT, CDR2 YNNKEL (reference sequence). With 5 bases removed from V and 0 bases from J, the gap between germline ends came to 8 bases. The CDR3 totals 15 residues. The CDR3 loop is CASSAGSSYNSPLHF. CDR3 nucleotide sequence: TGTGCCAGCAGCGCCGGGAGCTCCTATAATTCACCCCTCCACTTT.

There are a few counts of this clonotype. V is TRBV7-9 and J is TRBJ2-6; D not certain. Trimming removed 7 bases from V and 6 bases from J, with 16 bases in between. The CDR3 runs to 15 residues. Per the germline V gene, CDR1 is SEHNR and CDR2 is FQNEAQ (reference sequence). The CDR3: CASTQGYSPANVLTF. The CDR3 DNA sequence: TGTGCCAGCACCCAAGGCTACTCCCCGGCCAACGTCCTGACTTTC.

This clonotype came up many times. The chain joins TRBV24-1 to TRBJ2-2; TRBD1 aligns across 8 bases. The germline gives CDR1 KGHDR, CDR2 SFDVKD. This CDR3 has 17 residues. The junction had 12 bases not matched to a gene; V was cut back by 5 bases and J by 5 bases. The CDR3 sequence is CATSGVTGTGGTGELFF. The DNA for the CDR3 is TGTGCCACCAGTGGTGTGACCGGGACAGGTGGGACCGGGGAGCTGTTTTTT.

In its sample, this clonotype was seen many times. V and J are TRBV2 and TRBJ2-3; unclear D gene. The germline V gene encodes CDR1 SNHLY and CDR2 FYNNEI. V dropped 6 bases and J dropped 2 bases, with 6 bases sitting between them. The CDR3 contains 12 residues. CDR3 DNA sequence: TGTGCCAGCAGCGCTCACACAGATACGCAGTATTTT. Translated: CASSAHTDTQYF.

Only a few counts were recorded for this clonotype. The rearrangement joins TRBV13 to TRBJ2-1, with a tentative D call TRBD1 (5 bases). The CDR3 is 16 residues long. The V end lost 1 base, the J end lost 4 bases, and 14 bases lay between the germline ends. Per the germline V gene, CDR1 is PRHDT and CDR2 is FYEKMQ (reference sequence). DNA for the CDR3: TGTGCCAGCAGCTTAGTTGACAGTCCCCTATACAATGAGCAGTTCTTC. Translated: CASSLVDSPLYNEQFF.

The chain links TRBV4-1 to TRBJ2-3; D gene ambiguous. Trimming took off 0 bases at V and 9 bases at J, with 13 bases between the two ends. Germline values: CDR1 MGHRA, CDR2 YSYEKL. This CDR3 is 14 amino acids long. CDR3 protein: CASSQDRPRSTQYF. As DNA, the CDR3 is TGCGCCAGCAGCCAAGATAGGCCCCGGAGCACGCAGTATTTT.

The rearrangement uses TRBV12-3 or TRBV12-4 and TRBJ2-2; 7 positions agree with TRBD1. J gave up 4 bases and V 4 bases, and 6 bases lay outside the gene matches. The CDR3 length is 15 residues. The CDR3 DNA is TGTGCCAGCAGTTCCCCGGGACAGCCCACCGGGGAGCTGTTTTTT. This encodes CASSSPGQPTGELFF.

The chain has TRBV5-4 and TRBJ2-7; D is perhaps TRBD1 (5 bases). Germline V CDR1 and CDR2: SGHNT, YYREEE (reference sequence). The CDR3 runs to 14 residues. V lost 3 bases and J lost 2, with 12 bases in between. For the CDR3, the DNA is TGTGCCAGCAGCTCCCTGGACAAGACCTACGAGCAGTACTTC. Protein sequence: CASSSLDKTYEQYF.

This clonotype has just a few counts. J is TRBJ1-1 and V is TRBV18, with 7 bases identical to TRBD1. Trimming took 6 bases from V and 11 from J; bases not matched to a gene: 12. The CDR3 covers 13 residues. Germline CDR1 KGHSH, CDR2 LQKENI. In nucleotides, the CDR3 is TGTGCCAGCTCCCGACAGGGCTCCGGTCTTGCTTTCTTT. Translating gives CASSRQGSGLAFF.

This clonotype was recorded at least ten times. CDR3 sequence: CASSSLDRNTEAFF. Here the CDR3 DNA reads TGCGCCAGCAGCTCCCTTGACCGGAACACTGAAGCTTTCTTT. J is TRBJ1-1 and V is TRBV5-1; D remains unclear. Per germline, CDR1 SGHRS and CDR2 YFSETQ. V shed 3 bases and J shed 1 base, with 10 bases lying between them. The CDR3 runs 14 residues. The whole variable domain, filled in from reference TRBV5-1 and TRBJ1-1, reads KAGVTQTPRYLIKTRGQQVTLSCSPISGHRSVSWYQQTPGQGLQFLFEYFSETQRNKGNFPGRFSGRQFSNSRSEMNVSTLELGDSALYLCASSSLDRNTEAFFGQGTRLTVV.

This clonotype occurred a few times. This chain joins TRBV20-1 and TRBJ2-5; D is unresolved. The V end lost 6 bases, the J end lost 4 bases, and 15 bases lay between the germline ends. The germline V gene encodes CDR1 DFQATT and CDR2 SNEGSKA (reference sequence). This CDR3 has 13 residues. The CDR3 DNA is TGCAGTGCCCTCGCTGATGCCGGAGAGACCCAGTACTTC. Translation: CSALADAGETQYF.